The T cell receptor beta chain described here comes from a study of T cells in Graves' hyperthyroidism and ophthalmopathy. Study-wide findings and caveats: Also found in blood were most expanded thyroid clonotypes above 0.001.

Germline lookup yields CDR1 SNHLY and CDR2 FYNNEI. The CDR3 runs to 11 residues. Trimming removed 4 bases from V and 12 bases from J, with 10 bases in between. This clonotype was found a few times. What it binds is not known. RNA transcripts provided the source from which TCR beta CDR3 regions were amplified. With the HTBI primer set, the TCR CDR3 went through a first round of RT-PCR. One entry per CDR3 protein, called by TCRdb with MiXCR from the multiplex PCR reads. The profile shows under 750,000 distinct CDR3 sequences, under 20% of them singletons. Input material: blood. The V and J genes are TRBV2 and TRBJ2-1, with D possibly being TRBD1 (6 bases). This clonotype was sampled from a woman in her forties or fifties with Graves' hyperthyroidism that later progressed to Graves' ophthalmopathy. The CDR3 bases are TGTGCCAGCAGTGTACAGGGTCTGCAGTTCTTC. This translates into CASSVQGLQFF.